A single sample gave rise to the 32 T cell receptor beta chains below, sequenced in a study of persistence of HIV-infected CD4 T cells. Antigens for these TCRs are unknown. This was the immunoSEQ version 4 assay in survey mode. Produced via immunoSEQ multiplex PCR; TCRdb's table is partial and in-frame only. In the table there are roughly 41,000 clones, about 85% of which are singletons. The stimulus was lysate of CMV-infected fibroblasts, approximately 9.7 ug/mL. Sorted nonresponding memory CD4+ T cells were CD40L-negative, CD69-negative, CD45RO-high. Sequenced material: CD4+ T cells sorted from PBMCs after approximately 20-hour stimulation, taken from a patient who received antiretroviral therapy. The receptors come from an adult man with HIV who was CMV-seropositive.

This chain's CDR3 is CASTLSKNSNQPQHF. In nucleotides, the CDR3 is TGTGCCAGCACCCTCTCCAAGAATAGCAATCAGCCCCAGCATTTT. The chain employs TRBV6-5 and TRBJ1-5; no clear D gene. In germline, CDR1 is MNHEY, CDR2 SVGAGI. The V gene lost 7 bases and the J gene lost 0 bases, with 13 bases spanning the gap. The CDR3 extends over 15 amino acids.

This clone was seen only once. The chain uses TRBV2 and TRBJ2-2; D uncertain. The V gene's germline CDR1 is SNHLY and CDR2 FYNNEI. The CDR3 contains 13 residues. The V and J ends lost 7 bases and 6 bases respectively, with 12 bases between them. In DNA form, the CDR3 reads TGTGCCAGCAATACGGGCAGCCCCGGGGAGCTGTTTTTT. Residues: CASNTGSPGELFF.

This chain joins TRBV21-1 and TRBJ2-7; the table names TRBD1, a call not compared with the DNA. TRBV21-1 is a pseudogene. This CDR3 spans 20 amino acids. This CDR3 reads CASSKVSGTGGLSTSYEQYF. The CDR3 DNA reads as TGTGCCAGCAGCAAAGTATCCGGGACAGGGGGTCTTTCCACCTCCTACGAGCAGTACTTC.

This clone occurred a few times. V and J are TRBV7-9 and TRBJ1-2; D is uncertain. Germline V gives CDR1 SEHNR, CDR2 FQNEAQ (reference sequence). V shed 3 bases and J shed 6 bases, with 8 bases lying between them. The CDR3 runs to 12 residues. CDR3 in DNA: TGTGCCAGCAGCTTGACCCTAGATGGCTACACCTTC. Encoded protein: CASSLTLDGYTF.

The V gene is TRBV7-2, the J gene TRBJ1-1; D not resolved. The V gene lost 1 base and the J gene lost 2 bases, with 8 bases spanning the gap. Per the germline V gene, CDR1 is SGHTA and CDR2 is FQGNSA. This CDR3 is built from 14 residues. The CDR3 nucleotides are TGTGCCAGCAGCTTAGGGCAGTTTAACACTGAAGCTTTCTTT. It yields the protein CASSLGQFNTEAFF. Full variable domain (remainder filled in from reference TRBV7-2 and TRBJ1-1): GAGVSQSPSNKVTEKGKDVELRCDPISGHTALYWYRQSLGQGLEFLIYFQGNSAPDKSGLPSDRFSAERTGGSVSTLTIQRTQQEDSAVYLCASSLGQFNTEAFFGQGTRLTVV.

The table lists this clone with a count of one. This rearrangement joins TRBV7-2 to TRBJ2-1, with 9 bases lining up with TRBD1. There are 15 residues in the CDR3. With V trimmed by 2 bases and J by 8 bases, 7 bases remained unmatched. CDR1 and CDR2 from the germline V gene are SGHTA and FQGNSA. The CDR3 DNA reads as TGTGCCAGCAGCTTAAACAGGGGGCGCATGGATGAGCAGTTCTTC. Translated: CASSLNRGRMDEQFF. The variable domain in full, completed from reference TRBV7-2 and TRBJ2-1, reads GAGVSQSPSNKVTEKGKDVELRCDPISGHTALYWYRQSLGQGLEFLIYFQGNSAPDKSGLPSDRFSAERTGGSVSTLTIQRTQQEDSAVYLCASSLNRGRMDEQFFGPGTRLTVL.

The genes are TRBV2 and TRBJ1-5, with D perhaps matching TRBD1 (6 bases). This CDR3 is built from 14 residues. V lost 6 bases to trimming and J lost 6 bases, with 15 bases between them. The germline CDR1 and CDR2 sequences are SNHLY and FYNNEI. DNA of the CDR3: TGTGCCAGCAGCGCGGGGGGGCAGCGTCAGCCCCAGCATTTT. Protein: CASSAGGQRQPQHF. Variable domain in full (rest from reference TRBV2 and TRBJ1-5): EPEVTQTPSHQVTQMGQEVILRCVPISNHLYFYWYRQILGQKVEFLVSFYNNEISEKSEIFDDQFSVERPDGSNFTLKIRSTKLEDSAMYFCASSAGGQRQPQHFGDGTRLSIL.

The genes are TRBV12-3 or TRBV12-4 and TRBJ1-5; no reliable D call. Trimming cost V 2 bases and J 7 bases, with 9 bases left between them. This CDR3 is built from 13 residues. This CDR3 reads CASSLQAGQPQHF. DNA of the CDR3: TGTGCCAGCAGTTTACAGGCGGGCCAGCCCCAGCATTTT.

The table lists this clone with a count of one. The chain is built from TRBV19 and TRBJ1-5, with TRBD1 matching over 7 bases. The V gene's germline CDR1 is LNHDA and CDR2 SQIVND (reference sequence). This CDR3 has 15 amino acids. The junction had 1 base not matched to a gene; V was cut back by 1 base and J by 1 base. The CDR3 DNA sequence: TGTGCCAGTAGTATAGCCAGGGGGAGCAATCAGCCCCAGCATTTT. It is translated as CASSIARGSNQPQHF.

This chain connects TRBV2 to TRBJ2-3, with D unclear. The length of the CDR3 is 21 residues. Trimming pared 3 bases from V and 0 bases from J, leaving 28 bases between. Germline V gene sequence: CDR1 SNHLY, CDR2 FYNNEI. CDR3 protein: CASSDRLARTLMGPSTDTQYF. CDR3 sequence (DNA): TGTGCCAGCAGTGATCGCCTGGCTAGAACCCTTATGGGTCCTAGCACAGATACGCAGTATTTT.

This chain uses TRBV3-1 (or the pseudogene TRBV3-2) with TRBJ2-3; TRBD1 is a possible D gene (6 bases). The CDR3 has 12 residues. Germline-derived CDR1 and CDR2 are LGHDT and YNNKEL (reference sequence). CDR3 residues: CSSGDSTDTQYF. In DNA form, the CDR3 reads TGTTCCTCAGGGGATAGCACAGATACGCAGTATTTT.

V and J are TRBV19 and TRBJ2-1, with 9 bases aligning to TRBD2. Per germline, CDR1 LNHDA and CDR2 SQIVND (reference sequence). CDR3 size: 15 residues. The V gene end was trimmed by 5 bases and the J gene end by 5 bases; junction bases not matched to a gene: 7. The CDR3 loop is CASSFSGGLDNEQFF. CDR3 bases: TGTGCCAGTAGTTTCAGCGGGGGGCTAGACAATGAGCAGTTCTTC.

This clone was seen a few times. The chain joins TRBV6-1 to TRBJ1-6; possibly TRBD1 for D (5 bases). Trimming removed 4 bases at V and 8 bases at J, with 18 bases between. The length of the CDR3 is 16 residues. Germline CDR1 and CDR2: MNHNS and SASEGT. The CDR3 nucleotides are TGTGCCAGCAGTGCCTCGACCGACCTGGGGGATTCACCCCTCCACTTT. Encoded protein: CASSASTDLGDSPLHF.

This clone was counted a single time. This sequence joins TRBV20-1 and TRBJ2-5, with D uncertain. Germline CDR1 is DFQATT and CDR2 is SNEGSKA (reference sequence). The CDR3 spans 11 residues. V was cut by 5 bases and J by 5 bases, with 9 bases left in between. CDR3 in DNA: TGCAGTGCTGTACAATTTGAGACCCAGTACTTC. It codes for CSAVQFETQYF.

V usage is TRBV7-6 and J usage is TRBJ2-3; D is unclear. In germline, CDR1 is SGHVS, CDR2 FNYEAQ. Trimming stripped 2 bases from V and 0 bases from J, with 9 bases between. The CDR3 loop spans 15 amino acids. The CDR3, as DNA: TGTGCCAGCAGCTTAAATTACCGGAGCACAGATACGCAGTATTTT. Its protein is CASSLNYRSTDTQYF. The full variable domain, rest sourced from reference TRBV7-6 and TRBJ2-3, is GAGVSQSPRYKVTKRGQDVALRCDPISGHVSLYWYRQALGQGPEFLTYFNYEAQQDKSGLPNDRFSAERPEGSISTLTIQRTEQRDSAMYRCASSLNYRSTDTQYFGPGTRLTVL.

This chain connects TRBV15 to TRBJ2-2; maybe TRBD1 (5 bases). Per germline, CDR1 LNHNV and CDR2 YYDKDF (reference sequence). The CDR3 has 14 residues. V dropped 4 bases and J dropped 6 bases, with 12 bases sitting between them. The CDR3 spells CATSTLDSPGELFF. CDR3 nucleotides: TGTGCCACCAGCACCCTCGACAGTCCCGGGGAGCTGTTTTTT.

The CDR3 DNA reads TGTGCCAGCAGGACCGGAGGGGGCGGAGACACTGAAGCTTTCTTT. Protein sequence: CASRTGGGGDTEAFF. This chain links TRBV28 with TRBJ1-1; TRBD1 matches at 7 bases. Germline V gene sequence: CDR1 MDHEN, CDR2 SYDVKM. The CDR3 contains 15 residues. V was pared by 6 bases and J by 3 bases, with 10 bases of the junction left unmatched.

J is TRBJ2-2 and V is TRBV7-9; no clear D. Trimming pared 5 bases from V and 7 bases from J, leaving 8 bases between. Germline assignment: CDR1 SEHNR and CDR2 FQNEAQ (reference sequence). CDR3 size: 12 residues. The CDR3 here is CASSQVGGELFF. CDR3 DNA sequence: TGTGCCAGCAGCCAAGTGGGCGGGGAGCTGTTTTTT.

This clone was seen more than once but under ten times. V gene TRBV10-3 combines with J gene TRBJ1-1; D ambiguous. CDR1 and CDR2 (germline): ENHRY, SYGVKD. There are 13 residues in the CDR3. Trimming removed 4 bases at V and 0 bases at J, with 6 bases between. The CDR3 here is CAISGHMNTEAFF. CDR3 nucleotide sequence: TGTGCCATCAGTGGCCATATGAACACTGAAGCTTTCTTT.

The chain is built from TRBV7-9 and TRBJ2-7, with D perhaps TRBD1 (6 bases). The CDR3 runs 16 residues. The V gene's germline CDR1 is SEHNR and CDR2 FQNEAQ (reference sequence). Deletions cut 1 base from V and 1 base from J, with 14 bases between. The DNA of the CDR3 is TGTGCCAGCAGCTTAGGGGCAGGGGCGTTTTCCTACGAGCAGTACTTC. This translates into CASSLGAGAFSYEQYF.

The chain employs TRBV27 and TRBJ2-7; D could derive from TRBD1 or TRBD2 (5 bases each). The CDR3 consists of 15 residues. V lost 5 bases and J 0 bases, leaving 14 bases between the germline ends. Germline CDR1 MNHEY, CDR2 SMNVEV (reference sequence). CDR3 region: CASSPWGTSSYEQYF. CDR3 in DNA: TGTGCCAGCAGTCCCTGGGGGACCTCCTCCTACGAGCAGTACTTC.

The rearrangement links TRBV5-1 to TRBJ1-2; unclear D gene. This CDR3 has 17 amino acids. V shed 0 bases and J shed 0 bases, with 15 bases lying between them. Germline CDR1 reads SGHRS; CDR2 reads YFSETQ. The CDR3 protein is CASSLEAGFLPNYGYTF. As DNA, the CDR3 is TGCGCCAGCAGCTTGGAGGCAGGCTTCCTCCCTAACTATGGCTACACCTTC.

V usage is TRBV9 and J usage is TRBJ1-2, with D uncertain. The CDR3 is 13 residues long. The V gene lost 6 bases and the J gene lost 3 bases, with 12 bases spanning the gap. Germline assignment: CDR1 SGDLS and CDR2 YYNGEE. CDR3 DNA: TGTGCCAGCACCCCCCGGGTGGACTATGGCTACACCTTC. Amino acid sequence: CASTPRVDYGYTF.

The chain has TRBV29-1 and TRBJ2-4, with D unclear. The CDR3 sequence is 12 residues long. The V gene's germline CDR1 is SQVTM and CDR2 ANQGSEA. V lost 4 bases to trimming and J lost 9 bases, with 13 bases between them. Written as DNA, the CDR3 is TGCAGCGTTGTGGAACAGTGGGGCATTCAGTACTTC. This gives the protein CSVVEQWGIQYF.

This sequence joins TRBV24-1 and TRBJ2-7; D is perhaps TRBD2 (6 bases). Germline values: CDR1 KGHDR, CDR2 SFDVKD. Trimming left V 6 bases short and J 0 bases short, with 14 bases between. This CDR3 has 15 residues. CDR3 nucleotide sequence: TGTGCCACCAGTCCTAGAGGAGGGAACTCCTACGAGCAGTACTTC. Protein: CATSPRGGNSYEQYF.

The chain is built from TRBV5-1 and TRBJ2-7; TRBD1 aligns across 9 bases. CDR1 is SGHRS and CDR2 is YFSETQ in the germline V gene. CDR3 size: 14 residues. The V gene end was trimmed by 4 bases and the J gene end by 4 bases; junction bases not matched to a gene: 6. The CDR3 sequence is CASSRTGDVYEQYF. The CDR3, as DNA: TGCGCCAGCAGCCGGACAGGGGACGTGTACGAGCAGTACTTC.

J is TRBJ2-6 and V is TRBV3-1 (or the pseudogene TRBV3-2), with 11 bases aligning to TRBD1. J was trimmed by 2 bases and V by 0 bases; bases with no gene match: 6. Germline V lookup: CDR1 LGHDT, CDR2 YNNKEL (reference sequence). CDR3 length: 19 amino acids. The CDR3 here is CASSQDWGQGGPGANVLTF. The CDR3 DNA reads TGTGCCAGCAGCCAAGATTGGGGACAGGGGGGGCCTGGGGCCAACGTCCTGACTTTC.

The genes are TRBV18 and TRBJ1-1; possible D gene TRBD1, 5 bases. V lost 3 bases and J 5 bases, leaving 13 bases between the germline ends. The CDR3 is 14 residues long. CDR1 KGHSH and CDR2 LQKENI come from the germline V gene. The CDR3: CASSPSQGKTEAFF. The CDR3 nucleotides are TGTGCCAGCTCACCTAGCCAGGGTAAAACTGAAGCTTTCTTT.

This clone has only one observation. The V gene is TRBV12-2, the J gene TRBJ1-5; the table calls TRBD1, which could not be checked here. TRBV12-2 represents a pseudogene. The CDR3 is 19 residues long. The CDR3 coding sequence is TGTGCAAGTCCGCTCCGGGACAGGGGCGTCCCCACGATCTATCAGCCCCAGCATTTT. This translates into CASPLRDRGVPTIYQPQHF.

This rearrangement joins TRBV5-1 to TRBJ1-4; 10 bases map to TRBD1. CDR3 length equals 18 residues. Germline V gene sequence: CDR1 SGHRS, CDR2 YFSETQ. With V trimmed by 4 bases and J by 0 bases, 9 bases remained unmatched. DNA for the CDR3: TGCGCCAGCAGCCCTGGACAGGGGGGGATTGCAACTAATGAAAAACTGTTTTTT. Protein sequence: CASSPGQGGIATNEKLFF.

The V and J genes are TRBV28 and TRBJ2-7; D is uncertain. The CDR3 covers 12 residues. CDR1 and CDR2 (germline): MDHEN, SYDVKM. Trimming pared 2 bases from V and 2 bases from J, leaving 4 bases between. The CDR3, as DNA: TGTGCCAGCAGTTTAAGGACCTACGAGCAGTACTTC. Residues: CASSLRTYEQYF.

This chain links TRBV10-2 with TRBJ2-7; 9 bases align to TRBD1. The trim removed 6 bases at V and 5 bases at J, leaving 5 bases unmatched. The CDR3 consists of 13 residues. Germline V CDR1 and CDR2: WSHSY, SAAADI. In DNA, the CDR3 is TGCGCCAGCAGGGACAGGGGACGGGACGAGCAGTACTTC. It encodes CASRDRGRDEQYF.